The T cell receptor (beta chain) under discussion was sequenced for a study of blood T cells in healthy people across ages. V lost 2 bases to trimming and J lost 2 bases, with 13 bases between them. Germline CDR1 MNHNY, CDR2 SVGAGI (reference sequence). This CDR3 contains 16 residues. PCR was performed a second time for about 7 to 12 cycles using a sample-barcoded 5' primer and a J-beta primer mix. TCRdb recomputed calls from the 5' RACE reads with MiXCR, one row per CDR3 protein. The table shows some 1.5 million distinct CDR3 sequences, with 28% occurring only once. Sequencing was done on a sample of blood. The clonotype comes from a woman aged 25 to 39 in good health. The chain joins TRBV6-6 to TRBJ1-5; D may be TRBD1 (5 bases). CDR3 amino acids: CASSYLGTKGNQPQHF. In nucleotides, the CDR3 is TGTGCCAGCAGTTACCTGGGGACCAAAGGCAATCAGCCCCAGCATTTT.